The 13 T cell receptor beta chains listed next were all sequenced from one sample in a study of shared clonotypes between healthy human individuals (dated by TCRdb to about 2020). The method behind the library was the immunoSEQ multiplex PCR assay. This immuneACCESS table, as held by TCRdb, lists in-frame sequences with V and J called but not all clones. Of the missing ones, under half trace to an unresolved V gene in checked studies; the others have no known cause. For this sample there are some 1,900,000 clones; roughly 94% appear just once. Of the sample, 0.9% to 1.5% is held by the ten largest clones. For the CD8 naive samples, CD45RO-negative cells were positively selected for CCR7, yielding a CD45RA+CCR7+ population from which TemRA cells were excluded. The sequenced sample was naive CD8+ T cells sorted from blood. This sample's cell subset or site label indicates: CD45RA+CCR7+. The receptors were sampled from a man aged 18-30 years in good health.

DNA of the CDR3: TGTGCCAGCAGTGACGGGCGGTTTTACGAGCAGTACTTC. Translating it yields CASSDGRFYEQYF. The chain combines TRBV28 with TRBJ2-7, with D uncertain. V was cut by 5 bases and J by 4 bases, with 12 bases left in between. This CDR3 is 13 amino acids long. Germline V gives CDR1 MDHEN, CDR2 SYDVKM.

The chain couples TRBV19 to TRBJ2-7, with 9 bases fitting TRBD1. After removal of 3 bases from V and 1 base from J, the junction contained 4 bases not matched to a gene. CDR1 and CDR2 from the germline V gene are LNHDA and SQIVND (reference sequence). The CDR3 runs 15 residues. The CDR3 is CASSMGQGKSYEQYF. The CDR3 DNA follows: TGTGCCAGTAGTATGGGACAGGGAAAATCCTACGAGCAGTACTTC.

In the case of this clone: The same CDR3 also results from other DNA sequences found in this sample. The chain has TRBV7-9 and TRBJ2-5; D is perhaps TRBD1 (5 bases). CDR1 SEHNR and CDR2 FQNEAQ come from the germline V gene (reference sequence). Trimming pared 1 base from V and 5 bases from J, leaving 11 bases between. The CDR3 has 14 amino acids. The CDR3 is CASSLGPGLETQYF. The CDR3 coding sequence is TGTGCCAGCAGCTTAGGCCCAGGGCTTGAGACCCAGTACTTC. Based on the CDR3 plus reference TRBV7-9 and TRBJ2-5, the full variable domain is DTGVSQNPRHKITKRGQNVTFRCDPISEHNRLYWYRQTLGQGPEFLTYFQNEAQLEKSRLLSDRFSAERPKGSFSTLEIQRTEQGDSAMYLCASSLGPGLETQYFGPGTRLLVL.

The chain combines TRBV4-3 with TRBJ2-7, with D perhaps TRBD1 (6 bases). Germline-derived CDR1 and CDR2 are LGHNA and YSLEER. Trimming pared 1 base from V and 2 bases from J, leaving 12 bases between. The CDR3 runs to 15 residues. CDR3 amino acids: CASSQGYGGPYEQYF. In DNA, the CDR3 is TGCGCCAGCAGCCAAGGTTATGGGGGCCCCTACGAGCAGTACTTC.

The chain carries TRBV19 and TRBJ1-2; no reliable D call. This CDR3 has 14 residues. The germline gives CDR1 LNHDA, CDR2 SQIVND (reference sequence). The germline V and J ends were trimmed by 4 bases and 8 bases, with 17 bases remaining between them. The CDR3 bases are TGTGCCAGTAGTACCGGAGAATTACTCGAGGGCTACACCTTC. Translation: CASSTGELLEGYTF. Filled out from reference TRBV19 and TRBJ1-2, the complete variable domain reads DGGITQSPKYLFRKEGQNVTLSCEQNLNHDAMYWYRQDPGQGLRLIYYSQIVNDFQKGDIAEGYSVSREKKESFPLTVTSAQKNPTAFYLCASSTGELLEGYTFGSGTRLTVV.

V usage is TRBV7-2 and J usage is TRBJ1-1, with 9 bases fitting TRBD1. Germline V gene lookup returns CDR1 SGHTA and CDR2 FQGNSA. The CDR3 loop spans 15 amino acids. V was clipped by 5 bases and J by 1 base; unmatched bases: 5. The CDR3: CASSPRDRANTEAFF. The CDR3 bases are TGTGCCAGCAGCCCTAGGGACAGGGCGAACACTGAAGCTTTCTTT.

CDR3 sequence reads: CASSLGVQSTGELFF. The CDR3 bases are TGTGCCAGCAGCTTAGGGGTGCAGTCCACCGGGGAGCTGTTTTTT. The V gene is TRBV11-2, the J gene TRBJ2-2; D not certain. CDR1 SGHAT and CDR2 FQNNGV come from the germline V gene. Deletions cut 1 base from V and 4 bases from J, with 10 bases between. The CDR3 spans 15 residues.

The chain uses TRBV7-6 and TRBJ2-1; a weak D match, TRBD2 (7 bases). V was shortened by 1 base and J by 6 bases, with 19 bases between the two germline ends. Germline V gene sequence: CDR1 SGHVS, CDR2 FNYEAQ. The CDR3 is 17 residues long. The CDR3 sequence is CASSLEGVAGDLNEQFF. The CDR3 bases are TGTGCCAGCAGCTTAGAGGGGGTAGCGGGTGATCTCAATGAGCAGTTCTTC.

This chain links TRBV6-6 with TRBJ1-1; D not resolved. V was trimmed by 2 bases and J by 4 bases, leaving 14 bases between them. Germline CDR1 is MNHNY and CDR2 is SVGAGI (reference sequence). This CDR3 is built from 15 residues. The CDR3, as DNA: TGTGCCAGCAGTTACCCCCCTGAATGGGGCACTGAAGCTTTCTTT. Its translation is CASSYPPEWGTEAFF.

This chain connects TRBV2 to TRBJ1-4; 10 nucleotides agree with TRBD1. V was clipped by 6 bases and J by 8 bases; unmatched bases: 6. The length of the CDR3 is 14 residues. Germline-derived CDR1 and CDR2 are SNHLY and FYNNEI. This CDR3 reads CASSGTGEGEKLFF. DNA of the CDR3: TGTGCCAGCAGCGGGACAGGGGAGGGCGAAAAACTGTTTTTT. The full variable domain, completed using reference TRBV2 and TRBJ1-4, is EPEVTQTPSHQVTQMGQEVILRCVPISNHLYFYWYRQILGQKVEFLVSFYNNEISEKSEIFDDQFSVERPDGSNFTLKIRSTKLEDSAMYFCASSGTGEGEKLFFGSGTQLSVL.

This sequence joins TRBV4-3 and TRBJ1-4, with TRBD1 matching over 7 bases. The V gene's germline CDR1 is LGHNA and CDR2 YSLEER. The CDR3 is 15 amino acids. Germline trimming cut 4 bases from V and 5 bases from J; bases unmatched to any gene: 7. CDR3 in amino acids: CASSLSGTENEKLFF. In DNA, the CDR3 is TGCGCCAGCAGCCTTTCCGGGACAGAAAATGAAAAACTGTTTTTT.

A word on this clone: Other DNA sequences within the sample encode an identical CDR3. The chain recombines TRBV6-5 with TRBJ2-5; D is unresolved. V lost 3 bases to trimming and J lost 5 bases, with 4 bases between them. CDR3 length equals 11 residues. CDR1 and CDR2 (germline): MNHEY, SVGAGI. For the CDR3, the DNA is TGTGCCAGCAGTTATGGCGAGACCCAGTACTTC. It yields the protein CASSYGETQYF.

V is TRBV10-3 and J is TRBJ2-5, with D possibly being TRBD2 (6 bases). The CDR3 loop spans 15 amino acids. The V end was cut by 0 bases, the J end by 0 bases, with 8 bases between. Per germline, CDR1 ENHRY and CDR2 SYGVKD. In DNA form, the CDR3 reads TGTGCCATCAGTGAGTCGCCGGGGGACCAAGAGACCCAGTACTTC. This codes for CAISESPGDQETQYF.